Below are 32 T cell receptor beta chains sequenced from a single sample in a study of OX40 agonist ivuxolimab in advanced cancers. Profiled with immunoSEQ multiplex PCR; TCRdb holds only in-frame clones, not every one. This sample has 45,000 to 55,000 clones, with 94% found just once. Sequenced here: CD4+ or CD8+ T cells sorted from blood, sampled in a trial of the OX40 agonist ivuxolimab. Every receptor here comes from an adult with an advanced solid tumor such as melanoma, head and neck, liver or kidney cancer.

The chain is built from TRBV11-2 and TRBJ2-7; TRBD1 agrees at 8 bases. The CDR3 is 15 amino acids. Germline CDR1 is SGHAT and CDR2 is FQNNGV. The trim removed 4 bases at V and 2 bases at J, leaving 7 bases unmatched. The CDR3 nucleotides are TGTGCCAGCAGCTCGACAGGGGCCGTAACCTACGAGCAGTACTTC. Its protein product is CASSSTGAVTYEQYF.

This sequence joins TRBV7-2 and TRBJ2-5; either TRBD1 or TRBD2 may fit D (5 bases each). The V end was cut by 4 bases, the J end by 4 bases, with 10 bases between. Germline loops: CDR1 SGHTA, CDR2 FQGNSA. This CDR3 region has 13 residues. DNA for the CDR3: TGTGCCAGCAGCTATTCCGGGGCAGAGACCCAGTACTTC. Its translation is CASSYSGAETQYF.

The chain employs TRBV7-9 and TRBJ2-1; possibly TRBD1 or TRBD2 for D (5 bases each). V lost 3 bases and J lost 0, with 9 bases in between. Germline V gene sequence: CDR1 SEHNR, CDR2 FQNEAQ (reference sequence). The CDR3 loop spans 15 amino acids. The CDR3 sequence is CASSLRGSSYNEQFF. The CDR3 DNA reads as TGTGCCAGCAGCTTGAGGGGCAGCTCCTACAATGAGCAGTTCTTC.

This rearrangement joins TRBV2 to TRBJ2-7; TRBD1 is a possible D gene (5 bases). Between the trimmed V and J ends, which lost 5 bases and 6 bases, there was a span of 14 bases. Germline V gives CDR1 SNHLY, CDR2 FYNNEI. The CDR3 is 13 residues long. CDR3 in DNA: TGTGCCAGCAGTAAGGGGCCCGGGTCCGAGCAGTACTTC. Encoded protein: CASSKGPGSEQYF. The full variable domain, rest sourced from reference TRBV2 and TRBJ2-7, is EPEVTQTPSHQVTQMGQEVILRCVPISNHLYFYWYRQILGQKVEFLVSFYNNEISEKSEIFDDQFSVERPDGSNFTLKIRSTKLEDSAMYFCASSKGPGSEQYFGPGTRLTVT.

The chain has TRBV29-1 and TRBJ2-7; 8 nucleotides line up with TRBD2. CDR3 length: 13 residues. Per the germline V gene, CDR1 is SQVTM and CDR2 is ANQGSEA. V was clipped by 6 bases and J by 4 bases; unmatched bases: 8. The CDR3 sequence: CSVEREGGYEQYF. The CDR3 DNA follows: TGCAGCGTCGAACGGGAGGGTGGATACGAGCAGTACTTC.

This rearrangement joins TRBV4-1 to TRBJ2-5; 8 bases align to TRBD2. Gene TRBJ2-7 matches the end of the DNA better, so the J call may be wrong. CDR1 and CDR2 from the germline V gene are MGHRA and YSYEKL. This CDR3 is built from 12 residues. The CDR3 loop is CASSHLAGEQYF. The CDR3 DNA reads as TGCGCCAGCAGCCACCTAGCGGGCGAGCAGTACTTC.

In this sample, this clone turned up a few times. V usage is TRBV7-9 and J usage is TRBJ2-1; 11 nucleotides line up with TRBD2. The germline V gene encodes CDR1 SEHNR and CDR2 FQNEAQ (reference sequence). V trimming: 5 bases; J trimming: 9 bases; junction bases outside the gene matches: 12. The CDR3 length is 16 residues. The CDR3 DNA is TGTGCCAGCAGCAGAGCTGGGACTAGCGGTTACGGTGAGCAGTTCTTC. Translating it yields CASSRAGTSGYGEQFF.

The chain couples TRBV19 to TRBJ1-2; D might be TRBD1 (6 bases). CDR1 is LNHDA and CDR2 is SQIVND in the germline V gene (reference sequence). The CDR3 consists of 11 residues. V lost 11 bases to trimming and J lost 5 bases, with 12 bases between them. CDR3 sequence (DNA): TGTGCCTGTTCCAGGGGTTATGGCTACACCTTC. It translates to CACSRGYGYTF.

In this sample, this clone turned up once. The chain recombines TRBV7-9 with TRBJ2-7, with 8 bases fitting TRBD1. This CDR3 spans 15 amino acids. Germline V lookup: CDR1 SEHNR, CDR2 FQNEAQ (reference sequence). V lost 5 bases to trimming and J lost 7 bases; unmatched junction nucleotides: 13. CDR3 in DNA: TGTGCCAGCAGCCGGCCACAGGGGGAAATGAGGGAGCAGTACTTC. Translated, it gives CASSRPQGEMREQYF. Based on the CDR3 plus reference TRBV7-9 and TRBJ2-7, the full variable domain is DTGVSQNPRHKITKRGQNVTFRCDPISEHNRLYWYRQTLGQGPEFLTYFQNEAQLEKSRLLSDRFSAERPKGSFSTLEIQRTEQGDSAMYLCASSRPQGEMREQYFGPGTRLTVT.

V usage is TRBV29-1 and J usage is TRBJ1-3; D uncertain. The CDR3 length is 13 residues. CDR1 and CDR2 (germline): SQVTM, ANQGSEA. V lost 4 bases and J 0 bases, leaving 7 bases between the germline ends. CDR3 in DNA: TGCAGCGTTGTCTGGATCTCTGGAAACACCATATATTTT. Translating gives CSVVWISGNTIYF.

The V and J genes are TRBV28 and TRBJ2-1; 8 bases match TRBD1. Germline lookup yields CDR1 MDHEN and CDR2 SYDVKM. CDR3 length equals 16 residues. J was trimmed by 8 bases and V by 6 bases; bases with no gene match: 15. The CDR3 loop is CASSPSGRGLSDEQFF. CDR3 in DNA: TGTGCCAGCAGCCCCTCCGGCAGGGGGCTATCGGATGAGCAGTTCTTC.

The chain combines TRBV29-1 with TRBJ2-1, with D unclear. The CDR3 length is 12 residues. Germline CDR1 SQVTM, CDR2 ANQGSEA. Trimming removed 5 bases from V and 4 bases from J, with 9 bases in between. The CDR3 DNA is TGCAGCGTTCGGATTTCTTACAATGAGCAGTTCTTC. It translates to CSVRISYNEQFF.

The chain is built from TRBV4-1 and TRBJ2-3, with D tentatively TRBD2 (6 bases). The CDR3 has 15 residues. Germline V gives CDR1 MGHRA, CDR2 YSYEKL. Trimming took off 5 bases at V and 1 base at J, with 13 bases between the two ends. CDR3 residues: CASSSRLGGTDTQYF. Here the CDR3 DNA reads TGCGCCAGCAGCTCCCGACTAGGAGGCACAGATACGCAGTATTTT.

This clone turned up a few times. This chain links TRBV19 with TRBJ1-5; D is possibly TRBD1 (6 bases). From germline, CDR1 is LNHDA and CDR2 SQIVND (reference sequence). V lost 3 bases, J lost 0 bases, and 9 bases lay in between. The length of the CDR3 is 15 residues. For the CDR3, the DNA is TGTGCCAGTAGTATGAACAGGGATAGCAATCAGCCCCAGCATTTT. Its protein product is CASSMNRDSNQPQHF.

V usage is TRBV4-3 and J usage is TRBJ2-2, with 10 bases aligning to TRBD2. V lost 1 base, J lost 4 bases, and 6 bases stayed unmatched. This CDR3 comprises 17 residues. The germline gives CDR1 LGHNA, CDR2 YSLEER. CDR3 DNA: TGCGCCAGCAGCCAAGGGATAGCGGGAGGTGCCACCGGGGAGCTGTTTTTT. Its protein product is CASSQGIAGGATGELFF.

The chain couples TRBV28 to TRBJ2-7; 7 bases are shared with TRBD2. V lost 2 bases and J lost 2; bases outside the gene matches: 9. The germline CDR1 and CDR2 sequences are MDHEN and SYDVKM. The CDR3 totals 16 residues. CDR3: CASSLPASGSPYEQYF. The CDR3 DNA reads TGTGCCAGCAGTTTACCCGCTAGCGGTTCTCCCTACGAGCAGTACTTC.

V and J are TRBV9 and TRBJ2-5; D assignment may be TRBD1 or TRBD2 (6 bases each). With 4 bases removed from V and 4 bases from J, the gap between germline ends came to 14 bases. Germline assignment: CDR1 SGDLS and CDR2 YYNGEE. The CDR3 spans 14 residues. CDR3 loop: CASSLDGGGETQYF. CDR3 sequence (DNA): TGTGCCAGCAGCTTGGACGGAGGGGGAGAGACCCAGTACTTC.

The gene calls are TRBV7-2 and TRBJ2-5; 8 bases fit TRBD1. CDR3 length: 15 amino acids. J was trimmed by 5 bases and V by 5 bases; bases with no gene match: 10. In germline, CDR1 is SGHTA, CDR2 FQGNSA. CDR3 nucleotide sequence: TGTGCCAGCAGCCCTGGGACAGGTCTATGGGAGACCCAGTACTTC. Its protein product is CASSPGTGLWETQYF.

This rearrangement joins TRBV5-1 to TRBJ2-7, with TRBD2 matching 8 bases. Germline V gene sequence: CDR1 SGHRS, CDR2 YFSETQ. The CDR3 has 13 amino acids. The trim removed 0 bases at V and 5 bases at J, leaving 1 base unmatched. The CDR3 DNA reads TGCGCCAGCAGCTTGGCGGGAGGGGACGAGCAGTACTTC. Encoded protein: CASSLAGGDEQYF.

V gene TRBV6-1 combines with J gene TRBJ2-7; either TRBD1 or TRBD2 may fit D (5 bases each). CDR1 MNHNS and CDR2 SASEGT come from the germline V gene. Trimming cost V 7 bases and J 1 base, with 17 bases left between them. This CDR3 comprises 15 residues. The CDR3 DNA follows: TGTGCCAGCACCGCAGACCGGGACGGTTCCTACGAGCAGTACTTC. The encoded protein is CASTADRDGSYEQYF.

The chain couples TRBV7-9 to TRBJ2-7, with TRBD2 identical over 8 bases. Trimming took 5 bases from V and 0 from J; bases not matched to a gene: 3. Germline CDR1 reads SEHNR; CDR2 reads FQNEAQ (reference sequence). This CDR3 contains 14 residues. DNA of the CDR3: TGTGCCAGCAGCCCTAGCGGGTACTCCTACGAGCAGTACTTC. The encoded protein is CASSPSGYSYEQYF.

The chain combines TRBV4-2 with TRBJ2-7; 11 nucleotides match TRBD2. CDR1 and CDR2 (germline): LGHNA, YNFKEQ. The CDR3 runs to 16 residues. J gave up 3 bases and V 2 bases, and 6 bases lay outside the gene matches. CDR3 nucleotides: TGTGCCAGCAGCCAACTCTTTGGGACTAGCGGCTACGAGCAGTACTTC. Translated: CASSQLFGTSGYEQYF.

The chain uses TRBV6-5 and TRBJ2-7; weak D call: TRBD1 (7 bases). From germline, CDR1 is MNHEY and CDR2 SVGAGI. This CDR3 contains 13 residues. The V end lost 7 bases, the J end lost 3 bases, and 13 bases lay between the germline ends. DNA of the CDR3: TGTGCCAGCACAGGGGGGACAAGCTACGAGCAGTACTTC. Translation: CASTGGTSYEQYF.

This rearrangement joins TRBV9 to TRBJ2-1; no clear D. Trimming shortened V by 3 bases and J by 6 bases, and 13 bases separated the two germline ends. The CDR3 consists of 14 residues. Germline lookup yields CDR1 SGDLS and CDR2 YYNGEE. The CDR3 region is CASSGTLGFNEQFF. The DNA of the CDR3 is TGTGCCAGCAGCGGGACCCTAGGGTTCAATGAGCAGTTCTTC.

This chain uses TRBV18 with TRBJ1-1, with D tentatively TRBD1 (5 bases). V lost 6 bases to trimming and J lost 6 bases, with 26 bases between them. CDR1 is KGHSH, CDR2 LQKENI, per germline. The CDR3 length is 17 residues. Here the CDR3 DNA reads TGTGCCAGCTCTTACAGTGGGCCCGAAGAGGGGTCCGCTGAAGCTTTCTTT. Translating gives CASSYSGPEEGSAEAFF.

The J gene is TRBJ2-7, the V gene TRBV4-3; no clear D gene. The germline CDR1 and CDR2 sequences are LGHNA and YSLEER. This CDR3 is 14 amino acids long. Trimming took 4 bases from V and 3 from J, leaving 13 bases between them. CDR3 sequence reads: CASSPSASSYEQYF. The CDR3 DNA reads TGCGCCAGCAGCCCCTCGGCGAGCAGCTACGAGCAGTACTTC.

This clone was picked up one time. The chain employs TRBV27 and TRBJ2-7, with 10 bases matching TRBD1. There are 13 residues in the CDR3. After removal of 9 bases from V and 6 bases from J, the junction contained 8 bases not matched to a gene. Germline values: CDR1 MNHEY, CDR2 SMNVEV (reference sequence). The CDR3 region has the DNA TGTGCCAGTACTGGACAGGGGGTGGCCGAGCAGTACTTC. It yields the protein CASTGQGVAEQYF.

The J gene is TRBJ2-6, the V gene TRBV5-1; D is ambiguous. Trimming removed 0 bases from V and 4 bases from J, with 8 bases in between. This CDR3 contains 15 residues. Germline values: CDR1 SGHRS, CDR2 YFSETQ. CDR3 in amino acids: CASSLEGAGANVLTF. CDR3 nucleotide sequence: TGCGCCAGCAGCTTGGAGGGTGCCGGGGCCAACGTCCTGACTTTC. The full variable domain, completed using reference TRBV5-1 and TRBJ2-6, is KAGVTQTPRYLIKTRGQQVTLSCSPISGHRSVSWYQQTPGQGLQFLFEYFSETQRNKGNFPGRFSGRQFSNSRSEMNVSTLELGDSALYLCASSLEGAGANVLTFGAGSRLTVL.

This clone was counted a single time. This sequence joins TRBV6-1 and TRBJ2-7; D uncertain. The length of the CDR3 is 12 residues. Trimming removed 0 bases at V and 3 bases at J, with 3 bases between. Germline V gene data show CDR1 as MNHNS and CDR2 as SASEGT. For the CDR3, the DNA is TGTGCCAGCAGTGAAGCTTTCTACGAGCAGTACTTC. Protein sequence: CASSEAFYEQYF.

The gene calls are TRBV9 and TRBJ2-1, with D possibly being TRBD2 (6 bases). The CDR3 consists of 14 residues. The germline V gene has CDR1 SGDLS and CDR2 YYNGEE. V was trimmed by 2 bases and J by 0 bases, leaving 6 bases between them. The chain's CDR3 is CASSVSGSYNEQFF. The CDR3 DNA reads TGTGCCAGCAGCGTTAGCGGCTCCTACAATGAGCAGTTCTTC.

V gene TRBV6-5 combines with J gene TRBJ1-2, with D uncertain. Trimming cost V 5 bases and J 6 bases, with 19 bases left between them. CDR1 and CDR2 (germline): MNHEY, SVGAGI. CDR3 length equals 15 residues. The DNA of the CDR3 is TGTGCCAGCAGTGTAGTTTCCAGGAGGCTCGATGGCTACACCTTC. Residues: CASSVVSRRLDGYTF.

This clone was found once. The V call is TRBV28, the J call TRBJ2-5; tentative D call: TRBD1 (6 bases). V was shortened by 5 bases and J by 0 bases, with 22 bases between the two germline ends. The length of the CDR3 is 18 residues. Germline CDR1 is MDHEN and CDR2 is SYDVKM. The CDR3 region has the DNA TGTGCCAGCAGTCCCTATCGCCGGGACATAATGTACCAAGAGACCCAGTACTTC. It yields the protein CASSPYRRDIMYQETQYF. The variable domain in full, with the rest retrieved from reference TRBV28 and TRBJ2-5, is DVKVTQSSRYLVKRTGEKVFLECVQDMDHENMFWYRQDPGLGLRLIYFSYDVKMKEKGDIPEGYSVSREKKERFSLILESASTNQTSMYLCASSPYRRDIMYQETQYFGPGTRLLVL.